This TCR beta chain was recovered during a study of blood T cell repertoires in COVID-19. The V and J ends lost 0 bases and 5 bases respectively, with 14 bases between them. Germline V lookup: CDR1 SGHRS, CDR2 YFSETQ. This CDR3 contains 15 residues. Everyone who took part was about 18 to 90 years old, and they came from about two dozen US areas. Cohort assignment relied on participant-reported clinical history. Cohort 3 donors counted as recovered after two negative PCRs, clearance, or resolved symptoms. The assay was immunoSEQ multiplex PCR, and TCRdb's table has in-frame clones only and misses some. Among around 300,000 clones listed, around 86% were seen once.

Sequencing was performed on PBMCs or T cells enriched from blood (not recorded which). The sequence derives from a woman aged 40 to 50 who had recovered from COVID-19. V gene TRBV5-1 combines with J gene TRBJ2-5, with TRBD2 as a possible D gene (5 bases). The CDR3 nucleotides read TGCGCCAGCAGCTTGGCCCCAGATGGAGGCGAGACCCAGTACTTC. Amino acids: CASSLAPDGGETQYF.